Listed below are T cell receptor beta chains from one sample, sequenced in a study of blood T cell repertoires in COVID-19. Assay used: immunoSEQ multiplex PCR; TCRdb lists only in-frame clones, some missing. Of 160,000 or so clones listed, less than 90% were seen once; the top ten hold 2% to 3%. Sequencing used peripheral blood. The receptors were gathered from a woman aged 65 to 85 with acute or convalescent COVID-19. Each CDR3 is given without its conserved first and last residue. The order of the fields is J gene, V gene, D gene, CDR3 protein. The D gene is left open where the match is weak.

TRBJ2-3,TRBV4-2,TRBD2,ASSQGTSGLQY
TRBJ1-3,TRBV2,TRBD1,ASRRNTGTGAGNTIY
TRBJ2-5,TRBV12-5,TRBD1,ASGLADRGLETQY
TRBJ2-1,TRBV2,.,ASRADRPLNNEQF
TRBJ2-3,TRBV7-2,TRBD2,ASSLNPSTSWGTDTQY
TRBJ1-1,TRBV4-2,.,ASSRGQNTEAF
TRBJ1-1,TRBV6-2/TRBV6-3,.,ASSDPYRGSTEAF
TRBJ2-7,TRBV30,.,AWSSGQKQY
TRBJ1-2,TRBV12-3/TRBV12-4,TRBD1,ASSRDRAYGYT
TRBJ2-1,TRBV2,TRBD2,ASSEGRLAGGYNEQF
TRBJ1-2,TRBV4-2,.,ASSQDSVGWTEGYT
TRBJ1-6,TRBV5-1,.,ASSLLQGPSDNSPLH
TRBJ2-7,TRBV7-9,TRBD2,ASSPGLAGAEQY
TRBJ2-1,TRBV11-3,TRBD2,ASRTSGNNEQF
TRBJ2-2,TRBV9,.,ASRGTDSSRAGELF
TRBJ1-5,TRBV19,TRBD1,ASRDRGQFSNQPQH
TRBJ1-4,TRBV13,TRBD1,ASSLRGTNEKLF
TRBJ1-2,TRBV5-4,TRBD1,ASSLAGGVYGYT
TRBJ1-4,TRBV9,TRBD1,ASSVEGDRVVDEKLF
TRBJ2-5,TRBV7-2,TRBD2,ASSQRIAGGARRETQY
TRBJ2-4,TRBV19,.,AAVRRTQTAKNIQY
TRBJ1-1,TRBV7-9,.,ASRSWLNTEAF
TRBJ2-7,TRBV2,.,ASSFGQYYEQY
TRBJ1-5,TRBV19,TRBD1,ASTTTGKGNQPQH
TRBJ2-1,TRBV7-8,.,ASSLADRPFNEQF
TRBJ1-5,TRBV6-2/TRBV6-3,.,ASSYGGGSNQPQH
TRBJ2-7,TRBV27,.,ASSFSGDPYEQY
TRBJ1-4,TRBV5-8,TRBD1,ASRQGTGGTKLF